This passage covers 14 T cell receptor beta chains from one sample sequenced in a study of Graves' ophthalmopathy and Graves' hyperthyroidism. Researchers took RNA transcripts and amplified TCR beta CDR3 regions from them. RT-PCR in the first round used HTBI primers; a second-round multiplex PCR followed. TCRdb re-called the multiplex PCR reads with MiXCR, one entry per CDR3 protein. The sample holds over a million distinct CDR3 sequences, less than 45% seen once. Sequenced material: peripheral blood or thyroid tissue (not recorded which). Receptor source: an adult man with Graves' hyperthyroidism.

This clonotype was counted a few times. J is TRBJ2-7 and V is TRBV4-2, with 7 nucleotides matching TRBD2. V shed 0 bases, J shed 2 bases, and the junction held 10 bases outside the gene matches. This CDR3 is 17 amino acids long. Germline CDR1 reads LGHNA; CDR2 reads YNFKEQ. The CDR3 DNA sequence: TGTGCCAGCAGCCAAGATCGGGGCGGGAGTGGGGCCTACGAGCAGTACTTC. Amino acid sequence: CASSQDRGGSGAYEQYF.

This chain joins TRBV7-2 and TRBJ2-7; TRBD2 agrees at 11 bases. The DNA matches TRBJ2-1 better at its end, which makes the J call doubtful. The CDR3 consists of 16 residues. Germline CDR1 SGHTA, CDR2 FQGNSA. CDR3 in DNA: TGTGCCAGCAGCTTAGGCCTAGCGGGAGGTCTTAATGAGCAGTTCTTC. It specifies CASSLGLAGGLNEQFF.

This clonotype was picked up many times. V gene TRBV29-1 combines with J gene TRBJ2-5; a possible D gene is TRBD1 (5 bases). The CDR3 totals 13 residues. The germline CDR1 and CDR2 sequences are SQVTM and ANQGSEA. Trimming left V 5 bases short and J 9 bases short, with 19 bases between. CDR3 DNA: TGCAGCGTTCCTGACAGACCAAGAGTGGCCCAGTACTTC. It specifies CSVPDRPRVAQYF.

Comment on this clonotype: At one end the junction does not follow the germline gene, possibly because of a read error. This chain uses TRBV10-3 with TRBJ1-2; D remains unclear. Germline CDR1 reads ENHRY; CDR2 reads SYGVKD. The CDR3 is 11 residues long. The CDR3 nucleotides read TGTGCCAGCAGTCCCCGCGGTGGCTACACCTTC. It codes for CASSPRGGYTF.

This clonotype was detected ten times or more. The chain has TRBV2 and TRBJ1-1; the D is unclear. Germline V gene lookup returns CDR1 SNHLY and CDR2 FYNNEI. The CDR3 is 13 residues long. The V and J ends lost 6 bases and 3 bases respectively, with 11 bases between them. In DNA, the CDR3 is TGTGCCAGCAGAGCAGACAAGCACACTGAAGCTTTCTTT. It translates to CASRADKHTEAFF.

This clonotype appeared a few times. V is TRBV7-6 and J is TRBJ2-5; D is perhaps TRBD2 (6 bases). V was cut by 7 bases and J by 5 bases, with 17 bases left in between. The germline V gene encodes CDR1 SGHVS and CDR2 FNYEAQ. The CDR3 has 14 amino acids. CDR3 in amino acids: CASTGTGEDETQYF. CDR3 DNA: TGTGCCAGCACCGGCACCGGGGAGGATGAGACCCAGTACTTC.

The rearrangement uses TRBV11-2 and TRBJ1-5; TRBD1 matches at 8 bases. Germline V lookup: CDR1 SGHAT, CDR2 FQNNGV. The CDR3 is 17 residues long. J gave up 9 bases and V 4 bases, and 17 bases lay outside the gene matches. CDR3 nucleotide sequence: TGTGCCAGCAGCTCCCCAGTTAGACAGGGGCCTGGATGGCCCCAGCATTTT. It translates to CASSSPVRQGPGWPQHF.

To note about this clonotype: A read error may explain this, as a much larger clone is one base away. This chain uses TRBV10-3 with TRBJ1-1; no firm D call. V was pared by 5 bases and J by 8 bases, with 9 bases between. The CDR3 length is 11 residues. Germline-derived CDR1 and CDR2 are ENHRY and SYGVKD. In DNA, the CDR3 is TGTGCCATCAGTTACTTTCGGGAAGCTTTCTTT. This codes for CAISYFREAFF.

This clonotype was counted many times. The chain has TRBV2 and TRBJ2-5; D remains unclear. V was pared by 7 bases and J by 5 bases, with 8 bases between. This CDR3 has 11 amino acids. Germline V gene sequence: CDR1 SNHLY, CDR2 FYNNEI. CDR3 in amino acids: CASTGFETQYF. The DNA for the CDR3 is TGTGCCAGCACGGGTTTCGAGACCCAGTACTTC.

The chain links TRBV29-1 to TRBJ1-1; TRBD1 matches at 11 bases. This CDR3 contains 16 residues. Trimming at V came to 7 bases and at J to 1 base, leaving 11 bases not matched to a gene. Germline lookup yields CDR1 SQVTM and CDR2 ANQGSEA. The CDR3 is CSGGGGQGVPNTEAFF. For the CDR3, the DNA is TGCAGCGGCGGAGGGGGACAGGGGGTTCCGAACACTGAAGCTTTCTTT.

This clonotype was seen many times. As DNA, the CDR3 is TGCAGCGTTGTGGACAGGGACTATGGCTACACCTTC. Its translation is CSVVDRDYGYTF. The rearrangement joins TRBV29-1 to TRBJ1-2, with TRBD1 identical over 8 bases. V gave up 4 bases and J gave up 3 bases; unmatched junction bases: 1. Germline V gene lookup returns CDR1 SQVTM and CDR2 ANQGSEA. This CDR3 is 12 amino acids long. The full variable domain, with the rest looked up from reference TRBV29-1 and TRBJ1-2, is SAVISQKPSRDICQRGTSLTIQCQVDSQVTMMFWYRQQPGQSLTLIATANQGSEATYESGFVIDKFPISRPNLTFSTLTVSNMSPEDSSIYLCSVVDRDYGYTFGSGTRLTVV.

This clonotype was observed once. The V and J genes are TRBV7-9 and TRBJ1-2; D remains unclear. The CDR3 contains 13 residues. CDR1 is SEHNR and CDR2 is FQNEAQ in the germline V gene (reference sequence). Trimming shortened V by 0 bases and J by 6 bases, and 8 bases separated the two germline ends. CDR3 in amino acids: CASSLAPQHGYTF. Here the CDR3 DNA reads TGTGCCAGCAGCTTAGCCCCCCAACATGGCTACACCTTC.

The rearrangement uses TRBV7-2 and TRBJ2-7; the match to TRBD2 covers 7 bases. Germline-derived CDR1 and CDR2 are SGHTA and FQGNSA. The CDR3 is 14 amino acids. Germline trimming cut 6 bases from V and 3 bases from J; bases unmatched to any gene: 8. CDR3 sequence reads: CASSQQSGDYEQYF. In nucleotides, the CDR3 is TGTGCCAGCAGTCAACAGAGCGGGGACTACGAGCAGTACTTC. Drawing the rest from reference TRBV7-2 and TRBJ2-7, the complete variable domain is GAGVSQSPSNKVTEKGKDVELRCDPISGHTALYWYRQSLGQGLEFLIYFQGNSAPDKSGLPSDRFSAERTGGSVSTLTIQRTQQEDSAVYLCASSQQSGDYEQYFGPGTRLTVT.

This clonotype appeared many times. V and J are TRBV7-9 and TRBJ2-5; tentative D call: TRBD1 (6 bases). The CDR3 runs 12 residues. Germline V gene lookup returns CDR1 SEHNR and CDR2 FQNEAQ (reference sequence). Trimming shortened V by 8 bases and J by 3 bases, and 10 bases separated the two germline ends. The CDR3 loop is CASEQGKETQYF. The CDR3 region has the DNA TGTGCCAGCGAACAGGGTAAAGAGACCCAGTACTTC.